This passage covers 26 T cell receptor beta chains from one sample sequenced in a study of shared clonotypes between healthy human individuals (dated by TCRdb to the early 2020s). The library was generated by the immunoSEQ multiplex PCR assay. The immuneACCESS repertoire file appears here via TCRdb, limited to in-frame rearrangements. These files lack a portion of the clones; in checked studies, under half of the deficit traces to unresolved V genes, and the cause of the others is not known. In this sample the table shows a few million clones, about 92% of which occur a single time. The ten largest clonotypes hold 0.39% of the sample. The sample comprised naive CD4+ T cells from PBMCs. The label giving this sample's cell subset or site can be read as: CD45RA+ positively selected. The receptors come from a man aged 18 to 29 in good health. Some clones in this sample may be carry-over from other donors' samples.

The genes are TRBV5-1 and TRBJ2-7, with 11 positions matching TRBD2. This CDR3 region has 16 residues. Germline-derived CDR1 and CDR2 are SGHRS and YFSETQ. V lost 4 bases to trimming and J lost 2 bases; unmatched junction nucleotides: 8. CDR3 amino acids: CASSRNPSGGTYEQYF. In DNA form, the CDR3 reads TGCGCCAGCAGCCGCAACCCTAGCGGGGGGACCTACGAGCAGTACTTC.

This rearrangement joins TRBV7-9 to TRBJ2-1; 7 positions match TRBD2. J gave up 10 bases and V 1 base, and 4 bases lay outside the gene matches. The CDR3 consists of 13 residues. CDR1 is SEHNR, CDR2 FQNEAQ, per germline (reference sequence). The CDR3 DNA reads TGTGCCAGCAGCTTAGAGTTACTAGCGGAGCAGTTCTTC. Translated, it gives CASSLELLAEQFF.

The rearrangement uses TRBV10-3 and TRBJ2-5, with 9 bases fitting TRBD1. The CDR3 loop spans 15 amino acids. CDR1 is ENHRY and CDR2 is SYGVKD in the germline V gene. V was clipped by 5 bases and J by 5 bases; unmatched bases: 9. The DNA of the CDR3 is TGTGCCATCAGTCCAGGGACAGGGCGGACGGAGACCCAGTACTTC. Its translation: CAISPGTGRTETQYF.

The rearrangement uses TRBV18 and TRBJ2-7; D gene uncertain. This CDR3 has 15 amino acids. The ends were cut back, 3 bases at V and 2 bases at J, with 14 bases in the middle. Germline V CDR1 and CDR2: KGHSH, LQKENI. CDR3: CASSPFSTPAYEQYF. The CDR3 DNA sequence: TGTGCCAGCTCACCTTTCTCTACACCTGCCTACGAGCAGTACTTC.

In DNA form, the CDR3 reads TGTGCCAGCAGCTTTGTGCAGGGAGGCACAGATACGCAGTATTTT. Its protein is CASSFVQGGTDTQYF. The gene calls are TRBV5-4 and TRBJ2-3; D tentatively reads TRBD1 or TRBD2 (5 bases each). V dropped 2 bases and J dropped 1 base, with 11 bases sitting between them. CDR3 length equals 15 residues. CDR1 is SGHNT and CDR2 is YYREEE in the germline V gene (reference sequence).

The genes are TRBV29-1 and TRBJ2-5, with D tentatively TRBD2 (5 bases). The length of the CDR3 is 12 residues. CDR1 SQVTM and CDR2 ANQGSEA come from the germline V gene. Trimming took 4 bases from V and 3 from J, leaving 9 bases between them. The CDR3 DNA reads TGCAGCGTTGGGGCTAGCAAAGAGACCCAGTACTTC. Protein product: CSVGASKETQYF.

This rearrangement joins TRBV5-5 to TRBJ1-2; possible D gene TRBD1, 5 bases. Germline loops: CDR1 SGHKS, CDR2 YYEKEE (reference sequence). The CDR3 runs 14 residues. Between the trimmed V and J ends, which lost 0 bases and 7 bases, there was a span of 13 bases. The CDR3 spells CASSLDASGAGYTF. The CDR3 DNA follows: TGTGCCAGCAGCTTGGATGCTAGTGGGGCTGGCTACACCTTC.

The J gene is TRBJ2-5, the V gene TRBV4-1; no definite D call. The CDR3 loop spans 13 amino acids. V dropped 3 bases and J dropped 2 bases, with 7 bases sitting between them. The germline V gene has CDR1 MGHRA and CDR2 YSYEKL. CDR3 residues: CASSQVYQETQYF. CDR3 DNA sequence: TGCGCCAGCAGCCAGGTCTATCAAGAGACCCAGTACTTC.

The rearrangement links TRBV5-6 to TRBJ2-7; 7 nucleotides align to TRBD1. J gave up 2 bases and V 0 bases, and 5 bases lay outside the gene matches. The V gene's germline CDR1 is SGHDT and CDR2 YYEEEE. This CDR3 comprises 15 residues. The CDR3 loop reads CASSLEQGWPYEQYF. The CDR3 DNA reads TGTGCCAGCAGCTTGGAACAGGGGTGGCCCTACGAGCAGTACTTC.

CDR3 in DNA: TGTGCCAGCTCACCCCTAGCGGGGCCCCCTGGGGCCAACGTCCTGACTTTC. Its protein is CASSPLAGPPGANVLTF. This chain links TRBV18 with TRBJ2-6, with 9 bases matching TRBD2. The germline V gene has CDR1 KGHSH and CDR2 LQKENI. V was pared by 3 bases and J by 2 bases, with 5 bases of the junction left unmatched. This CDR3 spans 17 amino acids.

V gene TRBV11-2 combines with J gene TRBJ2-1; D is unresolved. CDR1 is SGHAT and CDR2 is FQNNGV in the germline V gene. CDR3 length: 15 residues. Trimming took off 5 bases at V and 5 bases at J, with 16 bases between the two ends. Written as DNA, the CDR3 is TGTGCCAGCAGCCCCTTGAGCACGGTAGACAATGAGCAGTTCTTC. Its translation is CASSPLSTVDNEQFF.

In its sample, this clone was seen a few times. This chain connects TRBV5-6 to TRBJ1-5, with D perhaps TRBD1 (6 bases). Per germline, CDR1 SGHDT and CDR2 YYEEEE. Trimming cost V 2 bases and J 0 bases, with 12 bases left between them. The CDR3 runs 16 residues. In DNA, the CDR3 is TGTGCCAGCAGCTTTCGGGGGGCTTCTAGCAATCAGCCCCAGCATTTT. Translating gives CASSFRGASSNQPQHF.

Here the CDR3 reads CASSFGSRVSNQPQHF. As DNA, the CDR3 is TGTGCCAGCAGCTTCGGCTCCAGGGTTAGCAATCAGCCCCAGCATTTT. This chain links TRBV7-2 with TRBJ1-5, with a weak D call TRBD1 (5 bases). Per the germline V gene, CDR1 is SGHTA and CDR2 is FQGNSA. The CDR3 consists of 16 residues. V dropped 3 bases and J dropped 0 bases, with 12 bases sitting between them.

The chain combines TRBV2 with TRBJ1-1; no clear D gene. The CDR3 extends over 14 amino acids. V gave up 4 bases and J gave up 0 bases, with 9 bases separating them. Germline V CDR1 and CDR2: SNHLY, FYNNEI. CDR3 sequence (DNA): TGTGCCAGCAGTGGCCGCCAGTTGAACACTGAAGCTTTCTTT. The encoded protein is CASSGRQLNTEAFF. The full variable domain, its missing parts supplied by reference TRBV2 and TRBJ1-1, is EPEVTQTPSHQVTQMGQEVILRCVPISNHLYFYWYRQILGQKVEFLVSFYNNEISEKSEIFDDQFSVERPDGSNFTLKIRSTKLEDSAMYFCASSGRQLNTEAFFGQGTRLTVV.

The V and J genes are TRBV6-1 and TRBJ1-4; maybe TRBD1 (5 bases). This CDR3 comprises 18 residues. Germline CDR1 reads MNHNS; CDR2 reads SASEGT. Trimming left V 2 bases short and J 0 bases short, with 16 bases between. CDR3 sequence (DNA): TGTGCCAGCAGTGAATTCCCGGGGCTTGGGGCAACTAATGAAAAACTGTTTTTT. Amino acid sequence: CASSEFPGLGATNEKLFF.

This chain links TRBV10-3 with TRBJ2-7; 10 nucleotides align to TRBD1. Germline-derived CDR1 and CDR2 are ENHRY and SYGVKD. V lost 6 bases and J lost 6; bases outside the gene matches: 8. The CDR3 is made up of 14 amino acids. CDR3 nucleotide sequence: TGTGCCATCAGCGAAGACAGGGGGCTCCTCGAGCAGTACTTC. The encoded protein is CAISEDRGLLEQYF.

This clone was seen once. The CDR3 protein is CASSLVGGNEAGELFF. The CDR3 bases are TGTGCCAGCAGCTTAGTTGGGGGGAATGAAGCCGGGGAGCTGTTTTTT. The gene calls are TRBV7-8 and TRBJ2-2, with TRBD2 as a possible D gene (6 bases). Germline V gene data show CDR1 as SGHVS and CDR2 as FQNEAQ. Between the trimmed V and J ends, which lost 1 base and 6 bases, there was a span of 15 bases. This CDR3 has 16 residues.

Only one count was recorded for this clone. The chain is built from TRBV9 and TRBJ2-7; D may be TRBD1 or TRBD2 (6 bases each). V lost 4 bases, J lost 1 base, and 12 bases lay in between. Per the germline V gene, CDR1 is SGDLS and CDR2 is YYNGEE. CDR3 length: 14 amino acids. The CDR3, as DNA: TGTGCCAGCAGCCGCGGGACACCTTCCTACGAGCAGTACTTC. Residues: CASSRGTPSYEQYF.

The genes are TRBV5-4 and TRBJ2-7; TRBD2 agrees at 11 bases. The CDR3 is 15 amino acids. V gave up 3 bases and J gave up 2 bases; unmatched junction bases: 4. Germline V CDR1 and CDR2: SGHNT, YYREEE (reference sequence). The CDR3 region has the DNA TGTGCCAGCAGCTCAAGACTAGCGGGAACCTACGAGCAGTACTTC. This translates into CASSSRLAGTYEQYF.

With regard to this clone: The sample holds other DNA sequences that translate to the same CDR3. The chain employs TRBV7-3 and TRBJ2-1, with 11 bases identical to TRBD2. In germline, CDR1 is SGHTA, CDR2 FQGTGA. The V and J ends lost 5 bases and 5 bases, in that order; junction bases with no gene match: 5. CDR3 length: 15 amino acids. The CDR3 is CASSPRLAGNNEQFF. CDR3 DNA sequence: TGTGCCAGCAGCCCCCGACTAGCGGGAAACAATGAGCAGTTCTTC.

CDR3 DNA sequence: TGTGCCAGCAGCCCAAAGTCAGGGGTGGCTGGAAACACCATATATTTT. Protein product: CASSPKSGVAGNTIYF. The rearrangement uses TRBV4-2 and TRBJ1-3, with D possibly TRBD1 on 6 matching bases. Between the trimmed V and J ends, which lost 4 bases and 2 bases, there was a span of 15 bases. This CDR3 has 16 amino acids. Germline values: CDR1 LGHNA, CDR2 YNFKEQ.

J is TRBJ1-2 and V is TRBV19; the match to TRBD1 covers 9 bases. V lost 7 bases and J lost 5; bases outside the gene matches: 5. Germline lookup yields CDR1 LNHDA and CDR2 SQIVND (reference sequence). The CDR3 is 13 residues long. The CDR3 bases are TGTGCCAGTATGGACAGGGGAAGATATGGCTACACCTTC. Encoded protein: CASMDRGRYGYTF.

The chain combines TRBV11-2 with TRBJ2-3; tentative D call: TRBD2 (5 bases). Trimming took 3 bases from V and 3 from J, leaving 16 bases between them. Germline V gene sequence: CDR1 SGHAT, CDR2 FQNNGV. This CDR3 region has 16 residues. The chain's CDR3 is CASSLGGQVWTDTQYF. The CDR3, as DNA: TGTGCCAGCAGCTTGGGCGGGCAGGTGTGGACAGATACGCAGTATTTT.

CDR3 DNA: TGCGCCAGCAGCTTGATACCTTCGGGACTAGCGGGGAATGAGCAGTTCTTC. Protein product: CASSLIPSGLAGNEQFF. The chain joins TRBV5-1 to TRBJ2-1; 13 bases are a match to TRBD2. Per the germline V gene, CDR1 is SGHRS and CDR2 is YFSETQ. Trimming cost V 1 base and J 7 bases; bases outside gene matches: 8. The CDR3 covers 17 residues.

This chain links TRBV2 with TRBJ1-1; a possible D gene is TRBD1 (5 bases). The CDR3 extends over 13 amino acids. Germline V CDR1 and CDR2: SNHLY, FYNNEI. V dropped 8 bases and J dropped 7 bases, with 17 bases sitting between them. The CDR3 protein is CASYTTTGLEAFF. The CDR3, as DNA: TGTGCCAGCTATACAACTACGGGACTTGAAGCTTTCTTT. Combining the CDR3 with reference TRBV2 and TRBJ1-1 gives the whole variable domain EPEVTQTPSHQVTQMGQEVILRCVPISNHLYFYWYRQILGQKVEFLVSFYNNEISEKSEIFDDQFSVERPDGSNFTLKIRSTKLEDSAMYFCASYTTTGLEAFFGQGTRLTVV.

The chain links TRBV20-1 to TRBJ2-3, with TRBD2 as a possible D gene (5 bases). CDR1 DFQATT and CDR2 SNEGSKA come from the germline V gene (reference sequence). This CDR3 region has 10 residues. Trimming removed 4 bases from V and 8 bases from J, with 7 bases in between. The CDR3 nucleotides are TGCAGTGCTACTGGAGGTACGCAGTATTTT. This gives the protein CSATGGTQYF.